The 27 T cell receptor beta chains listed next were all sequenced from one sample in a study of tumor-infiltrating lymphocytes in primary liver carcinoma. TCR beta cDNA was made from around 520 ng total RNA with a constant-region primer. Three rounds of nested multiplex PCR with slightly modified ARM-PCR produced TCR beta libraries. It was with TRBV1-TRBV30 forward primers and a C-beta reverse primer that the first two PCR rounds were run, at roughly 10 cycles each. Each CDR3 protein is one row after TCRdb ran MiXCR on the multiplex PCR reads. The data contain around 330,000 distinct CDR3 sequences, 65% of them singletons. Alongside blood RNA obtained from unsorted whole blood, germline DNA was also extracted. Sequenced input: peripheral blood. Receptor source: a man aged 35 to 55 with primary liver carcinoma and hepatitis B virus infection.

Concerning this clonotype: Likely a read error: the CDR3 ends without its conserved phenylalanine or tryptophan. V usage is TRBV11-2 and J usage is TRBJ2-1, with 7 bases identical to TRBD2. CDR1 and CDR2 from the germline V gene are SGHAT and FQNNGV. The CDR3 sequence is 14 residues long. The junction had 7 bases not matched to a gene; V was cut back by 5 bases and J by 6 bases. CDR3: CASSTGGSSNEQFS. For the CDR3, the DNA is TGTGCCAGCAGCACTGGCGGGAGTAGCAATGAGCAGTTCTCC.

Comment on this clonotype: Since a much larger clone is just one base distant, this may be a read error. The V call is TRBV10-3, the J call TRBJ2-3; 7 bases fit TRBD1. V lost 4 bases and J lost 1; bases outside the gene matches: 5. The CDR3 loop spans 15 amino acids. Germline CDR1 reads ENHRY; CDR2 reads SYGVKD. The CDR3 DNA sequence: TGTGCCATCAGTGCTACGGGGACAGGCACAGATACGCAGTATTTT. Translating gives CAISATGTGTDTQYF.

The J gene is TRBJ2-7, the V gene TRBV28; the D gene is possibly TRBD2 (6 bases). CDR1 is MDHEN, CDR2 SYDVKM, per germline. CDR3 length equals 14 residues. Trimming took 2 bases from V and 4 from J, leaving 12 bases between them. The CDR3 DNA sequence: TGTGCCAGCAGTTTAGTGGGACTCATTTACGAGCAGTACTTC. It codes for CASSLVGLIYEQYF.

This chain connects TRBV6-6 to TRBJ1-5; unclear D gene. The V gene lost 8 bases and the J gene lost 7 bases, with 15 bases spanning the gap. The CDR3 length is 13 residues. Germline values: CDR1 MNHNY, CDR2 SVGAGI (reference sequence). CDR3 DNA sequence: TGTGCCAGCGGTTCCCAAGGCCTCCAGCCCCAGCATTTT. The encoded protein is CASGSQGLQPQHF.

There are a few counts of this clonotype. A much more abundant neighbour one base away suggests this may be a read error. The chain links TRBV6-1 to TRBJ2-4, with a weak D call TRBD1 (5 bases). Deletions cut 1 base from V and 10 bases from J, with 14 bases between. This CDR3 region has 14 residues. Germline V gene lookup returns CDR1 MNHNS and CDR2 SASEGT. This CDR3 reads CASSEDRRQGIQYF. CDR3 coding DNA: TGTGCCAGCAGTGAAGACCGTCGCCAGGGAATTCAGTACTTC.

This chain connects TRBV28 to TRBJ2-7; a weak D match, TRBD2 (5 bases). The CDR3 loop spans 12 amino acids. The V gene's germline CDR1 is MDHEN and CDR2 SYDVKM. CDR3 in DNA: TGTACCACCAACCGGGGCTCCTACGAGCAGTACTTC. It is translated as CTTNRGSYEQYF.

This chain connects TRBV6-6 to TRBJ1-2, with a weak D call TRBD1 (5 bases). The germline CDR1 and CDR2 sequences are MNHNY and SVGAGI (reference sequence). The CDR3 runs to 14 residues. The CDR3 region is CDNTKEDSHYGYTF. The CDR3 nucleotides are TGTGACAACACCAAAGAAGACAGTCACTATGGCTACACCTTC.

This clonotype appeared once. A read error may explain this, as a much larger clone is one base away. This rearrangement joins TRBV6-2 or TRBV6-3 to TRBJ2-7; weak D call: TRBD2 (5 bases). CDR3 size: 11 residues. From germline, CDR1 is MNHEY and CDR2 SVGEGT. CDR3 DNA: TGTGCCAGCGACGAGGGATACGAGCACTACTTC. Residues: CASDEGYEHYF.

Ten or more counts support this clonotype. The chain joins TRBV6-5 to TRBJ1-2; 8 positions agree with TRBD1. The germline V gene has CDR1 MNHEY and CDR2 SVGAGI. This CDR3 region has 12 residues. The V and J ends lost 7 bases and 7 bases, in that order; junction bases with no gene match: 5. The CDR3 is CASTGQGGGYTF. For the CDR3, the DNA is TGTGCCAGCACCGGACAGGGAGGTGGCTACACCTTC.

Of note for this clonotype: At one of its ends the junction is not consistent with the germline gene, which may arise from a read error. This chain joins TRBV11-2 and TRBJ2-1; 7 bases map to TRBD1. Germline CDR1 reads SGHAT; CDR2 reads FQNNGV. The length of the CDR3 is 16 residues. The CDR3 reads CASSLLTGPSYNDQFF. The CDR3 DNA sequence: TGTGCCAGCAGCTTACTGACAGGGCCTTCCTACAATGATCAGTTCTTC.

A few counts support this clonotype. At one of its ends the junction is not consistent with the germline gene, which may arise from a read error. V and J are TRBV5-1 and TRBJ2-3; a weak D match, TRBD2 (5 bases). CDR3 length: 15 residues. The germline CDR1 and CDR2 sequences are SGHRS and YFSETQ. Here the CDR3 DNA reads TGCACCAGCAGGTTAAGCGGTAGAGGAACAGATACGCAGTATTTT. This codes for CTSRLSGRGTDTQYF.

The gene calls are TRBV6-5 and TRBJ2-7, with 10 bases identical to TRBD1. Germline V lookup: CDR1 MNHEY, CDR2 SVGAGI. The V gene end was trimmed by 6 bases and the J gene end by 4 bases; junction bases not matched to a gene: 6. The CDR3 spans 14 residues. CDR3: CASRRDRGLYEQYF. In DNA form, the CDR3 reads TGTGCCAGCAGACGGGACAGGGGTCTGTACGAGCAGTACTTC.

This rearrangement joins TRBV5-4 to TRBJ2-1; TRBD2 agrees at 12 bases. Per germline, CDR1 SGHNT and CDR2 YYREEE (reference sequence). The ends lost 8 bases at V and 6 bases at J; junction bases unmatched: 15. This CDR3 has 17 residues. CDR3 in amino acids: CASSHSHVTSGSNEQFF. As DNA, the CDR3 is TGTGCCAGTAGCCACTCACATGTGACTAGCGGGAGCAATGAGCAGTTCTTC.

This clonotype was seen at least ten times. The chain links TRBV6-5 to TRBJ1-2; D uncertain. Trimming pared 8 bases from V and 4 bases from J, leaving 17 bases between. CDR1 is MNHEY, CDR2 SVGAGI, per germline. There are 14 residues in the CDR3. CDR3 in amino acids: CASGSRVGSYGYTF. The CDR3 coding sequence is TGTGCCAGCGGGTCCCGGGTCGGGTCCTATGGCTACACCTTC.

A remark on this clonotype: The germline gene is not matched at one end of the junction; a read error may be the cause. CDR3 protein: CTSSYHLDSHNSPLHF. DNA for the CDR3: TGTACCAGCAGCTACCATTTGGACAGTCATAATTCACCCCTCCACTTT. V usage is TRBV6-1 and J usage is TRBJ1-6, with TRBD1 as a possible D gene (6 bases). CDR1 and CDR2 from the germline V gene are MNHNS and SASEGT. The CDR3 sequence is 16 residues long.

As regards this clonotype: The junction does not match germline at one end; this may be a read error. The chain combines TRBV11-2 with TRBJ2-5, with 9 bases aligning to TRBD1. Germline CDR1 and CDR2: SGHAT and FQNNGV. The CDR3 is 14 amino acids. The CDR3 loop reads CASCPTGGVETQYF. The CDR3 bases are TGCGCCAGCTGCCCCACAGGGGGCGTAGAGACCCAGTACTTC.

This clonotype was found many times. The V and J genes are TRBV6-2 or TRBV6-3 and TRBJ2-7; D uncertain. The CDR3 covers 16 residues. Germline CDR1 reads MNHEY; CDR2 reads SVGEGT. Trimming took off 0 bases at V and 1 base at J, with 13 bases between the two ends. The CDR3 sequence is CASSYSRRLLSYEQYF. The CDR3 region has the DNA TGTGCCAGCAGTTACTCGAGACGGCTGTTATCCTACGAGCAGTACTTC.

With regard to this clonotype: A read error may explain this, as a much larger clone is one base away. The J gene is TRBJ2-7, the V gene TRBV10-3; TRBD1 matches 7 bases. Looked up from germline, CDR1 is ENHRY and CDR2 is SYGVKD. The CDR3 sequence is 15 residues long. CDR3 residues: CAISDSGGKTYERYF. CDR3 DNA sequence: TGTGCCATCAGTGACTCAGGGGGAAAGACATACGAGCGGTACTTC.

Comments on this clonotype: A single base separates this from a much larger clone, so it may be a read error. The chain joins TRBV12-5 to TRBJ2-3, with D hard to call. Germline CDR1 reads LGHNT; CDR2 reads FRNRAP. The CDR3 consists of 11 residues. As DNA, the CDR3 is TGTGCTAGTGGTTTGTCCGATATGCAGTATTTT. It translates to CASGLSDMQYF.

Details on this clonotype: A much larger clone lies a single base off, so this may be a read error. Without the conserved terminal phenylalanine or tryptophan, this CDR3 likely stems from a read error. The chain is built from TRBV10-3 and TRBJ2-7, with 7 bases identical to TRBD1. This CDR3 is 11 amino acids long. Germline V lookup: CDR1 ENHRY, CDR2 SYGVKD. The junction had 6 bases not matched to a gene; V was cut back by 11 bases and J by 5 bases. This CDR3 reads CAPRGRDEQYY. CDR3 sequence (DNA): TGTGCCCCGAGGGGGCGCGACGAGCAGTACTAC.

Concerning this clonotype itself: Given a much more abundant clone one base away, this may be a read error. The CDR3 reads CAGSEGGFGGYTF. CDR3 bases: TGTGCCGGCAGTGAAGGGGGATTTGGTGGCTACACCTTC. The chain carries TRBV6-1 and TRBJ1-2; perhaps TRBD1 as D (6 bases). Germline assignment: CDR1 MNHNS and CDR2 SASEGT. This CDR3 region has 13 residues.

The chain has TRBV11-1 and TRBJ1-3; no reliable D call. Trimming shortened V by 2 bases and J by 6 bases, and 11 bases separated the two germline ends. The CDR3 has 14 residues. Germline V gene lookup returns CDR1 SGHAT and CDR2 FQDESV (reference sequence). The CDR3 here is CASSLWWTINTIYF. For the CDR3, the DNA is TGTGCCAGCAGCTTATGGTGGACTATAAACACCATATATTTT.

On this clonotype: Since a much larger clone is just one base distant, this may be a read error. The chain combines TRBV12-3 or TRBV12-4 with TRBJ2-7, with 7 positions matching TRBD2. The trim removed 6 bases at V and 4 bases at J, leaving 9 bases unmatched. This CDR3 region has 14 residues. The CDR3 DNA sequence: TGTGCCAGCAGCCGGGGGGAGCAACATTACGAGCAGTACTTC. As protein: CASSRGEQHYEQYF.

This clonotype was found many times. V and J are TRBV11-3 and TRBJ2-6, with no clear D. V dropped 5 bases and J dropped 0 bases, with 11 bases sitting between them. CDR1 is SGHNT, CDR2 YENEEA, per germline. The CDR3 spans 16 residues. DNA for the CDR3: TGTGCCAGCAGCCCTCTCGGCATCTCTGGGGCCAACGTCCTGACTTTC. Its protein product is CASSPLGISGANVLTF.

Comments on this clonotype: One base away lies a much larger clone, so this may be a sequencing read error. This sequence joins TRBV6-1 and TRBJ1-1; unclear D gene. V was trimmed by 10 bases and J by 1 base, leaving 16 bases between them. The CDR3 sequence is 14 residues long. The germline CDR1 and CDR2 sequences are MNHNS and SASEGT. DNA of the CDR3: TGTGCCACCCGGTTTAGACGGGGGAACACTGAAGCTTTCTTT. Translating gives CATRFRRGNTEAFF.

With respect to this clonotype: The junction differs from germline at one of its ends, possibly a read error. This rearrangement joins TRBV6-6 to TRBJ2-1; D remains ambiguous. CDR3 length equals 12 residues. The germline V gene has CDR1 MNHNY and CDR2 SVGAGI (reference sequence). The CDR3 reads CASSMKGPFPLF. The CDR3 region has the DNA TGTGCCAGCAGTATGAAAGGGCCCTTCCCCCTCTTC.

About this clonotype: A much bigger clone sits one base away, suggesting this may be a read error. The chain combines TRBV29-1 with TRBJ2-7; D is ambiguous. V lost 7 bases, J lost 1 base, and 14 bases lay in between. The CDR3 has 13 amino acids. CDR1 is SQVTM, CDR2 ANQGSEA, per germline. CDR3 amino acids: CSATLADSYEQYF. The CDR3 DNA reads TGCAGCGCCACGTTGGCAGATTCCTACGAGCAGTACTTC.